Listed below are T cell receptor beta chains from one sample, sequenced in a study of blood T cell repertoires in COVID-19. This table comes from immunoSEQ multiplex PCR, and its TCRdb copy is limited to in-frame clones, with some not included. The sample consists of over 350,000 clones, 80% to 90% of them appearing once. Sequencing was performed on peripheral blood. These receptors all stem from a woman under 40 with acute or convalescent COVID-19. The CDR3 runs from the conserved cysteine through the conserved F or W. The order of the fields is V gene, D gene, clone size, J gene, CDR3 protein, CDR3 DNA. The D gene is left open where the match is weak. Only part of the rows carry a size: once, few, many, or a class if the clone is expanded.

>TRBV6-2/TRBV6-3|TRBD1|once|TRBJ2-2
CASSASRGRLRNTGKLFF
TGTGCCAGCAGTGCCAGCAGGGGGCGGTTAAGGAACACCGGGAAGCTGTTTTTT
>TRBV7-9|.|.|TRBJ2-7
CASSLALGGSYEQYF
TGTGCCAGCAGCTTAGCGCTCGGCGGATCCTACGAGCAGTACTTC
>TRBV19|.|.|TRBJ2-3
CASSFGDTQYF
TGTGCCAGTAGTTTCGGAGATACGCAGTATTTT
>TRBV4-1|.|.|TRBJ2-3
CASSQDGVAGPSDTQYF
TGCGCCAGCAGCCAAGATGGGGTTGCGGGGCCCAGTGATACGCAGTATTTT
>TRBV25-1|.|.|TRBJ2-4
CASSGWGETKNIQYF
TGTGCCAGCAGTGGTTGGGGGGAGACCAAAAACATTCAGTACTTC
>TRBV7-9|TRBD1|.|TRBJ2-1
CASSYGQGEYNEQFF
TGTGCCAGCAGCTACGGACAGGGTGAATACAATGAGCAGTTCTTC
>TRBV10-3|.|.|TRBJ2-7
CAISPQGGAYSYEQYF
TGTGCCATCAGTCCCCAGGGAGGAGCCTACTCCTACGAGCAGTACTTC
>TRBV29-1|.|.|TRBJ1-1
CSVVYRRAGTEAFF
TGCAGCGTTGTATATCGCAGGGCGGGGACTGAAGCTTTCTTT
>TRBV11-2|.|once|TRBJ2-2
CASSFGPGTGELFF
TGTGCCAGCAGCTTCGGACCGGGAACCGGGGAGCTGTTTTTT
>TRBV10-3|.|.|TRBJ1-6
CAISEDGGNSPLHF
TGTGCCATCAGTGAGGACGGGGGGAATTCACCCCTCCACTTT
>TRBV5-1|.|.|TRBJ2-1
CARTQEEEGGEFF
TGCGCCAGGACCCAGGAAGAGGAAGGGGGGGAGTTCTTC
>TRBV11-2|TRBD1|.|TRBJ1-2
CASSPDRAVGGYTF
TGTGCCAGCAGCCCGGACAGGGCGGTAGGAGGCTACACCTTC
>TRBV6-5|TRBD1|.|TRBJ2-7
CASSYGTGISYEQYF
TGTGCCAGCAGTTACGGGACAGGGATATCGTACGAGCAGTACTTC
>TRBV2|.|.|TRBJ1-3
CASSGRTERNTIYF
TGTGCCAGCAGTGGGAGGACGGAGAGAAACACCATATATTTT
>TRBV28|TRBD1|.|TRBJ2-7
CASRQGYYEQYF
TGTGCCTCAAGACAGGGTTACTACGAGCAGTACTTC
>TRBV19|TRBD1|.|TRBJ2-2
CASSGQGAYTGELFF
TGTGCCAGTAGTGGACAGGGGGCGTACACCGGGGAGCTGTTTTTT
>TRBV28|TRBD1|.|TRBJ2-1
CASSRTGGLDEQFF
TGTGCCAGCTCCAGGACAGGGGGCCTTGATGAGCAGTTCTTC
>TRBV6-5|.|.|TRBJ1-4
CASSYPAAINEKLFF
TGTGCCAGCAGTTACCCCGCGGCCATTAATGAAAAACTGTTTTTT
>TRBV3-1/TRBV3-2|TRBD1|.|TRBJ1-2
CASSQGDRVSRGYTF
TGTGCCAGCAGCCAAGGGGACAGGGTATCCAGAGGCTACACCTTC
>TRBV28|TRBD1|.|TRBJ2-4
CASSYRDRGTVAKNIQYF
TGTGCCAGCAGTTACCGGGACAGGGGGACGGTGGCCAAAAACATTCAGTACTTC
>TRBV5-1|.|.|TRBJ1-3
CASSLVSGQGNTIYF
TGCGCCAGCAGCTTGGTGTCAGGGCAGGGAAACACCATATATTTT
>TRBV5-8|.|.|TRBJ1-3
CASSFVEGSGNTIYF
TGTGCCAGCAGCTTCGTCGAGGGATCTGGAAACACCATATATTTT
>TRBV3-1/TRBV3-2|TRBD2|.|TRBJ2-1
CASSQELRGGHEQFF
TGTGCCAGCAGCCAAGAATTGCGGGGGGGCCATGAGCAGTTCTTC
>TRBV9|.|.|TRBJ1-2
CASSSTADREVF
TGTGCCAGCAGCTCAACTGCAGACAGAGAGGTCTTC
>TRBV5-1|TRBD2|.|TRBJ2-5
CASSPSERGRGETQYF
TGCGCCAGCAGCCCCTCGGAGCGGGGTCGCGGGGAGACCCAGTACTTC
>TRBV6-5|.|.|TRBJ1-1
CASSTGPEAFF
TGTGCCAGCAGTACAGGGCCTGAAGCTTTCTTT
>TRBV3-1/TRBV3-2|TRBD2|.|TRBJ2-5
CASSPLSGGGINQETQYF
TGTGCCAGCAGCCCGCTTAGCGGGGGGGGTATCAACCAAGAGACCCAGTACTTC
>TRBV5-1|.|.|TRBJ2-1
CASSLDRKQFF
TGCGCCAGCAGCTTGGACAGAAAGCAGTTCTTC
>TRBV6-5|.|.|TRBJ2-1
CASSPVGNNEQFF
TGTGCCAGCAGCCCCGTTGGCAACAATGAGCAGTTCTTC
>TRBV28|.|.|TRBJ2-2
CASSPTTGTGELFF
TGTGCCAGCAGTCCGACTACTGGGACCGGGGAGCTGTTTTTT
>TRBV29-1|.|.|TRBJ2-7
CSVRGVDGSSYEQYF
TGCAGCGTCAGGGGGGTGGACGGAAGCTCCTACGAGCAGTACTTC
>TRBV3-1/TRBV3-2|TRBD1|once|TRBJ2-4
CASKPTGNADIQYF
TGTGCCAGCAAGCCGACAGGGAATGCGGACATTCAGTACTTC
>TRBV28|.|.|TRBJ1-5
CASSFGTSIGVSNQPQHF
TGTGCCAGCAGTTTCGGGACTTCTATAGGGGTTAGCAATCAGCCCCAGCATTTT
>TRBV7-2|TRBD2|few|TRBJ2-1
CASSLVGGALYNEQFF
TGTGCCAGCAGCTTAGTCGGGGGGGCTCTTTACAATGAGCAGTTCTTC
>TRBV30|.|.|TRBJ2-1
CAWNFLSGAYNEQFF
TGTGCCTGGAACTTTTTGTCAGGGGCCTACAATGAGCAGTTCTTC
>TRBV6-5|.|.|TRBJ2-1
CASSLTGQYNEQFF
TGTGCCAGCAGCCTAACCGGACAGTACAATGAGCAGTTCTTC
>TRBV9|.|once|TRBJ2-3
CASSVTGLGTDTQYF
TGTGCCAGCAGCGTCACAGGGCTAGGTACAGATACGCAGTATTTT
>TRBV29-1|.|.|TRBJ2-1
CSVARVLEQFF
TGCAGCGTTGCGAGGGTATTGGAGCAGTTCTTC
>TRBV6-5|.|.|TRBJ2-7
CASSTHPGGSYEQYF
TGTGCCAGCAGTACCCACCCAGGGGGGTCCTACGAGCAGTACTTC
>TRBV4-2|.|.|TRBJ2-3
CASSRDLGTLTDTQYF
TGTGCCAGCAGCCGAGACCTCGGGACTCTTACAGATACGCAGTATTTT
>TRBV7-9|TRBD2|many|TRBJ2-1
CASSVSGSRGDEQFF
TGTGCCAGCAGCGTTAGCGGGTCTCGAGGCGATGAGCAGTTCTTC